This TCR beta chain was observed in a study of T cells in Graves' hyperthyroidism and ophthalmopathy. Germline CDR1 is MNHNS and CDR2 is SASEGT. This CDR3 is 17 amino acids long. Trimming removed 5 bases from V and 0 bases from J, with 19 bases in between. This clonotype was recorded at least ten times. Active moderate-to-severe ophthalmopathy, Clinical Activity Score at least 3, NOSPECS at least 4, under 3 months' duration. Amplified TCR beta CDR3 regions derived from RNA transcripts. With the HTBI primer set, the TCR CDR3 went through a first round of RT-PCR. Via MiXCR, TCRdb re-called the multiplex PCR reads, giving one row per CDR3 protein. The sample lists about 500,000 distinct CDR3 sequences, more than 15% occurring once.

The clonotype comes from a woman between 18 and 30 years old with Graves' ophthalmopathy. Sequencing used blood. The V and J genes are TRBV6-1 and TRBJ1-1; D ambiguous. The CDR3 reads CASSWGALGTMNTEAFF. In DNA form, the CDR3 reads TGTGCCAGCAGTTGGGGAGCGCTAGGAACTATGAACACTGAAGCTTTCTTT.